This note documents a single T cell receptor (beta chain) sequence. Antigen specificity is unknown. The CDR3 totals 21 residues. In germline, CDR1 is LNHNV, CDR2 YYDKDF (reference sequence). The J segment lost 1 base and the V segment lost 0 bases, leaving 12 bases of the junction unmatched. The data stem from a study of vaccination and CD4 T cells after COVID-19. The study sequenced cultured CD4+ T cell DNA using the Oncomine TCR Beta short-read assay. TCRdb reanalysed the PCR reads using MiXCR and keeps one entry per CDR3 protein. The sample holds 12,000 or so distinct CDR3 sequences, 60% seen once. Study-wide results and caveats: In convalescent patients, a median about 90% of post-vaccine SARS-CoV-2-reactive clones appeared only after vaccination. Spike mono-reactive status applied to 304 of 307 vaccine-specific clones in convalescent patients.

Stated treatment: approximately 9-day PBMC culture with coronavirus spike peptide pools or control peptides (ViraFEST assay). The chain is built from TRBV15 and TRBJ2-3; the match to TRBD2 covers 14 bases. The material sequenced was CD4+ T cells from blood, cultured in vitro. This TCR derives from a human donor who had recovered from COVID-19. This CDR3 is CATSRDRGTSGRGVGTDTQYF. The CDR3 region has the DNA TGTGCCACCAGCAGAGACCGGGGGACTAGCGGGAGAGGTGTGGGCACAGATACGCAGTATTTT.